This T cell receptor beta chain stems from a study of identical twins. Whole-study findings and limits: Fewer insertions marked abundant cord blood beta clonotypes; young adult naive trended weakly, memory not at all. The study found excess low generation probability among twin-shared out-of-frame alpha sequences.

The CDR3 is 12 amino acids. V was trimmed by 0 bases and J by 10 bases, leaving 7 bases between them. The V gene's germline CDR1 is MNHNY and CDR2 SVGAGI (reference sequence). The authors used template switching to add a universal primer site and gave cDNA unique molecular identifiers. Via MiXCR, TCRdb re-called the 5' RACE reads, giving one row per CDR3 protein. The sample has about 220,000 distinct CDR3 sequences; around a tenth are singletons. This clonotype was counted a few times. Antigen: not known. No donor was unhealthy or non-Caucasian. V gene TRBV6-6 combines with J gene TRBJ2-1; D is unresolved. This TCR came from a woman aged 18-29 years in good health. Sequenced sample: memory (CD45RO+) T cells sorted from blood. Written as DNA, the CDR3 is TGTGCCAGCAGTTACTCAGTTTCAGAGCAGTTCTTC. Protein product: CASSYSVSEQFF.